Listed below are T cell receptor beta chains from one sample, sequenced in a study of OX40 agonist ivuxolimab in advanced cancers. This table comes from immunoSEQ multiplex PCR, and its TCRdb copy is limited to in-frame clones, with some not included. The sample includes about 89,000 clones, around 90% of them seen just once. This specimen was CD4+ or CD8+ T cells sorted from blood, taken in a trial of the OX40 agonist ivuxolimab. The receptors derive from an adult with an advanced solid tumor such as melanoma, head and neck, liver or kidney cancer. Both conserved end residues are part of each CDR3. A D gene is named only where the DNA matches it firmly. Some rows mark clone size as missing; the rest say once, few, many or name a class of expanded clone.

NA	TRBV19	TRBJ2-2	TRBD1	TGTGCCAGTAGTTTAAGGGACAGGGGTGCAGCCGGGGAGCTGTTTTTT	CASSLRDRGAAGELFF
once	TRBV5-1	TRBJ2-1	NA	TGCGCCAGCAGCTTGAGTAGGGGTTTGGATGAGCAGTTCTTC	CASSLSRGLDEQFF
NA	TRBV5-5	TRBJ1-5	NA	TGTGCCAGCAGTCTGCGGGGAGGTGGGGATCAGCCCCAGCATTTT	CASSLRGGGDQPQHF
NA	TRBV19	TRBJ2-1	TRBD2	TGTGCCAGTAGTAGCGCGGGACTAGTTTTCAATGAGCAGTTCTTC	CASSSAGLVFNEQFF
once	TRBV28	TRBJ2-5	NA	TGTGCCAGCACTTCGACGAGGGTTTGGAAAGAGACCCAGTACTTC	CASTSTRVWKETQYF
NA	TRBV5-4	TRBJ2-7	NA	TGTGCCAGCAGTCCTGGGACGGCCCAAACCTACGAGCAGTACTTC	CASSPGTAQTYEQYF
NA	TRBV5-1	TRBJ2-7	NA	TGCGCCAGCAGCTCCACAGCGAAAGTCTACGAGCAGTACTTC	CASSSTAKVYEQYF
NA	TRBV11-3	TRBJ2-7	NA	TGTGCCAGCAGCCCCTCACAGGGTACCTACGAGCAGTACTTC	CASSPSQGTYEQYF
NA	TRBV6-1	TRBJ2-1	NA	TGTGCCAGCAGTGAAGCGCCGGGGAGCTACAATGAGCAGTTCTTC	CASSEAPGSYNEQFF
NA	TRBV7-2	TRBJ2-5	NA	TGTGCCAGCAGCCCCCGAAACCAAGAGACCCAGTACTTC	CASSPRNQETQYF
NA	TRBV7-2	TRBJ2-5	TRBD1	TGTGCCAGCAGCTTATACGGACAGGGAAAGACCCAGTACTTC	CASSLYGQGKTQYF
NA	TRBV6-1	TRBJ2-1	NA	TGTGCCAGCAGAGCGGGACAGCCCTACAATGAGCAGTTCTTC	CASRAGQPYNEQFF
NA	TRBV2	TRBJ2-1	NA	TGTGCCAGCGGGTCTAGAGATTTAGGGAATGAGCAGTTCTTC	CASGSRDLGNEQFF
NA	TRBV5-1	TRBJ2-5	NA	TGCGCCAGCAGCTTGGAGGGGAATCCCTGGGAGACCCAGTACTTC	CASSLEGNPWETQYF
NA	TRBV19	TRBJ1-2	NA	TGTGCCAGTACCGACGACGGGGGGGTTGGCTACACCTTC	CASTDDGGVGYTF
once	TRBV6-1	TRBJ1-5	NA	TGTGCCAGCAGTGAACCACAGGGATCCCAGCATTTT	CASSEPQGSQHF
NA	TRBV9	TRBJ1-2	NA	TGTGCCAGCAGCGTCGAGGTGGGGGGAGCTAACTATGGCTACACCTTC	CASSVEVGGANYGYTF
NA	TRBV19	TRBJ2-5	NA	TGTGCCAGTAGCCCTGGACAACCCCAAGAGACCCAGTACTTC	CASSPGQPQETQYF
NA	TRBV4-2	TRBJ1-2	TRBD1	TGTGCCAGCAGCCAGGGACAGCTAGTCTACTATGGCTACACCTTC	CASSQGQLVYYGYTF
NA	TRBV7-2	TRBJ2-4	NA	TGTGCCAGCAGCTTAGTCGGCATTCAGTACTTC	CASSLVGIQYF
NA	TRBV4-2	TRBJ2-4	TRBD2	TGTGCCAGCAGCCAAGATTGGACTAGAGATAGCATTCAGTACTTC	CASSQDWTRDSIQYF
few	TRBV6-5	TRBJ1-6	NA	TGTGCCAGCGGCCCAGGGAGCTCCTATAATTCACCCCTCCACTTT	CASGPGSSYNSPLHF
NA	TRBV6-5	TRBJ1-5	TRBD1	TGTGCCAGCAGGCGGGACAGGCACAATCAGCCCCAGCATTTT	CASRRDRHNQPQHF
NA	TRBV6-5	TRBJ2-7	NA	TGTGCCAGTAACAAAGACGTTGGCTACGAGCAGTACTTC	CASNKDVGYEQYF
few	TRBV5-3	TRBJ1-1	NA	TGTGCCAGAAGCTTGTTACGGTCGGGGGAATCCACTGAAGCTTTCTTT	CARSLLRSGESTEAFF
NA	TRBV10-3	TRBJ2-5	NA	TGTGCCATCAGACCTTCTCGTGAGGCAATAGAGACCCAGTACTTC	CAIRPSREAIETQYF
once	TRBV5-1	TRBJ1-1	NA	TGCGCCAGCAGCTTGGCGCAGGGTATGAACACTGAAGCTTTCTTT	CASSLAQGMNTEAFF
NA	TRBV5-8	TRBJ1-1	TRBD1	TGTGCCAGCAGCCTGGGGACAGGGAACACTGAAGCTTTCTTT	CASSLGTGNTEAFF
NA	TRBV27	TRBJ1-1	TRBD1	TGTGCCAGCAGTTACCGGGACAGAAGTCTCACTGAAGCTTTCTTT	CASSYRDRSLTEAFF
few	TRBV6-1	TRBJ2-1	NA	TGTGCCAGCAGTGGGGGACTCCGCAATGAGCAGTTCTTC	CASSGGLRNEQFF
NA	TRBV28	TRBJ2-3	TRBD2	TGTGCCAGCAGTTTAGCCGGGAGGCCCTGGGATACGCAGTATTTT	CASSLAGRPWDTQYF
NA	TRBV4-1	TRBJ1-5	NA	TGCGCCAGCAGCCTCCGACAGGACGTTAGCAATCAGCCCCAGCATTTT	CASSLRQDVSNQPQHF
NA	TRBV18	TRBJ1-2	NA	TGTGCCAGCTCACCCCGGGCAACTGATAACTATGGCTACACCTTC	CASSPRATDNYGYTF
NA	TRBV7-2	TRBJ2-5	NA	TGTGCCAGCAGCTTTAGTGGAGCGAGGGGGCAAGAGACCCAGTACTTC	CASSFSGARGQETQYF
NA	TRBV7-9	TRBJ1-2	NA	TGTGCCAGCAGCTTAGGGGTGGGTTCCAACTATGGCTACACCTTC	CASSLGVGSNYGYTF
NA	TRBV30	TRBJ1-5	NA	TGTGCCTGGAGTGGGGACGGCAATCAGCCCCAGCATTTT	CAWSGDGNQPQHF
NA	TRBV2	TRBJ2-5	NA	TGTGCCAGCAGTCCGGAAATTCAAGAGACCCAGTACTTC	CASSPEIQETQYF
NA	TRBV5-5	TRBJ1-2	TRBD1	TGTGCCAGCATCGAACAGGGGAGACTTAACTATGGCTACACCTTC	CASIEQGRLNYGYTF
NA	TRBV6-5	TRBJ1-4	TRBD1	TGTGCCAGTACGGACAGGGGGCGACTAAGTGAAAAACTGTTTTTT	CASTDRGRLSEKLFF
NA	TRBV28	TRBJ2-1	TRBD2	TGTGCCAGCCCTGCCACCTCCCGGGGGGGAGAGAGGCCCTTTGGCAATGAGCAGTTCTTC	CASPATSRGGERPFGNEQFF
NA	TRBV7-2	TRBJ1-1	TRBD1	TGTGCCAGCAGCTTAGCTACCGGGACAGGGCTTGAAGCTTTCTTT	CASSLATGTGLEAFF
NA	TRBV29-1	TRBJ1-1	TRBD1	TGCAGCTCCCTCGGACAGGGGGCTACTGAAGCTTTCTTT	CSSLGQGATEAFF
NA	TRBV10-1	TRBJ2-7	TRBD2	TGCGCCAGCAGTTCCGTAGGACTAGCGGGAGCAGGCGAGCAGTACTTC	CASSSVGLAGAGEQYF
once	TRBV5-1	TRBJ2-5	NA	TGCGCCAGCAGCTTGTTCCCATCTGCGGAGACCCAGTACTTC	CASSLFPSAETQYF
NA	TRBV2	TRBJ2-3	TRBD2	TGTGCCAGCGGGGGACTAGACTTCACAGATACGCAGTATTTT	CASGGLDFTDTQYF
once	TRBV6-1	TRBJ2-2	TRBD2	TGTGCCAGCAGTGACCTAGCGGGAGGCACCGGGGAGCTGTTTTTT	CASSDLAGGTGELFF
NA	TRBV7-2	TRBJ1-2	NA	TGTGCCAGCAGCTTAGTGTCTGGGTTCGGCTACACCTTC	CASSLVSGFGYTF
NA	TRBV5-1	TRBJ2-3	TRBD2	TGCGCCAGCAGCTTGGAGACTAGCGTGGATACGCAGTATTTT	CASSLETSVDTQYF
NA	TRBV4-3	TRBJ2-3	NA	TGCGCCAGCAGCCCTCGGGACTCTAACACAGATACGCAGTATTTT	CASSPRDSNTDTQYF
NA	TRBV30	TRBJ1-5	TRBD1	TGTGCCTGGAGTGTAATACAGGGGAATCAGCCCCAGCATTTT	CAWSVIQGNQPQHF
once	TRBV5-1	TRBJ1-1	NA	TGCGCCAGCAGCTCACCCGGGGGGCAGGGAGAAGCTTTCTTT	CASSSPGGQGEAFF
NA	TRBV30	TRBJ2-3	NA	TGTGCCTGGAGTTCAGGGGTAGCGTTAACAGATACGCAGTATTTT	CAWSSGVALTDTQYF
NA	TRBV7-9	TRBJ2-1	NA	TGTGCCAGCAGCTATCTAGGGAATGAGCAGTTCTTC	CASSYLGNEQFF
NA	TRBV11-3	TRBJ2-7	NA	TGTGCCAGCAGCCGCGGGGAACACTACGAGCAGTACTTC	CASSRGEHYEQYF
NA	TRBV4-3	TRBJ2-3	TRBD1	TGCGCCAGCAGCCAAGACGTCTACCGGGACAGGCCTAGCACAGATACGCAGTATTTT	CASSQDVYRDRPSTDTQYF